The present TCR beta chain was sequenced within a study of cytomegalovirus exposure and HLA in healthy donors. PCR primers comprised 60 Vbeta and 13 Jbeta primers. This table comes from immunoSEQ multiplex PCR, and its TCRdb copy is limited to in-frame clones, with some not included. The sample comprises 100,000 or so clones, just over 65% of which are singletons, and about 2% rests with the top ten. Trimming took 5 bases from V and 4 from J; bases not matched to a gene: 4. CDR1 MNHEY and CDR2 SVGAGI come from the germline V gene. The CDR3 is made up of 13 amino acids. The origin of this receptor is a man between 25 and 39 years old in good health and CMV-seronegative. The sample taken for sequencing was PBMCs. The V and J genes are TRBV6-5 and TRBJ1-2, with 7 nucleotides matching TRBD1. The DNA of the CDR3 is TGTGCCAGCAGTCGAAGACAGGGCTATGGCTACACCTTC. Protein product: CASSRRQGYGYTF.